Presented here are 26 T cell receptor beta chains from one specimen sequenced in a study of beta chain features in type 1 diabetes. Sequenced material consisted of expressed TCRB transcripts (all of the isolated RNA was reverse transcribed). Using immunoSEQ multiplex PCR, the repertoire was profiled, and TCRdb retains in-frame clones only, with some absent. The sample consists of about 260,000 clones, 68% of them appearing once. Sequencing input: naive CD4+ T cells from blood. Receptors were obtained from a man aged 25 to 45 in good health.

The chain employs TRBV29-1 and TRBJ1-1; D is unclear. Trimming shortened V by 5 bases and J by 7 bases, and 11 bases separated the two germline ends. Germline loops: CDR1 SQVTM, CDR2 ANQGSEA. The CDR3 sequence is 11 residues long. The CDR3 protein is CSVLSSIEAFF. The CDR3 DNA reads TGCAGCGTTCTTTCTTCGATTGAAGCTTTCTTT.

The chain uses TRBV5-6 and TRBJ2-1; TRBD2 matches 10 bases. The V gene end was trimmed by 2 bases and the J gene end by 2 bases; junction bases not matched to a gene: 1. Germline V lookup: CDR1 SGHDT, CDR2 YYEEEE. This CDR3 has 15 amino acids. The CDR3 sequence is CASSLGTSAYNEQFF. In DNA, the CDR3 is TGTGCCAGCAGCTTAGGGACTAGCGCCTACAATGAGCAGTTCTTC.

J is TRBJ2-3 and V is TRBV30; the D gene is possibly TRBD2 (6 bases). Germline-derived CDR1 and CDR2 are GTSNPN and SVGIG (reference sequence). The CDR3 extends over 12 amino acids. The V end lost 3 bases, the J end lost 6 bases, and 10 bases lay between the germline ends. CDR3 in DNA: TGTGCCTGGAGCCAAGGGAGGGATACGCAGTATTTT. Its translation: CAWSQGRDTQYF.

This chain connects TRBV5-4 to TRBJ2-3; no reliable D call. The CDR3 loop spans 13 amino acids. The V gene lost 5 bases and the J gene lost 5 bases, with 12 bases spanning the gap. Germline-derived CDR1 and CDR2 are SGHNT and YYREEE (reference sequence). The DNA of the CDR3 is TGTGCCAGCAGACCATATGGTAAAGATACGCAGTATTTT. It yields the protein CASRPYGKDTQYF. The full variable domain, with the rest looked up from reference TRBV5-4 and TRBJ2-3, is ETGVTQSPTHLIKTRGQQVTLRCSSQSGHNTVSWYQQALGQGPQFIFQYYREEENGRGNFPPRFSGLQFPNYSSELNVNALELDDSALYLCASRPYGKDTQYFGPGTRLTVL.

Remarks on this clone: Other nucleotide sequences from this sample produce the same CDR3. The CDR3 nucleotides are TGCAGCGTGGGGACAGCGAACACTGAAGCTTTCTTT. As protein: CSVGTANTEAFF. The V gene is TRBV29-1, the J gene TRBJ1-1; TRBD1 agrees at 7 bases. V trimming: 6 bases; J trimming: 1 base; junction bases outside the gene matches: 2. The germline V gene encodes CDR1 SQVTM and CDR2 ANQGSEA. CDR3 size: 12 residues.

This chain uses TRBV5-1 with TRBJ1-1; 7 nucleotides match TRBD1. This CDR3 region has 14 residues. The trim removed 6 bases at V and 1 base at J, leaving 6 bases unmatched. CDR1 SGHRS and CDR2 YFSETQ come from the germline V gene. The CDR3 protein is CASTQTGRNTEAFF. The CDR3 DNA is TGCGCCAGCACCCAGACAGGGCGGAACACTGAAGCTTTCTTT.

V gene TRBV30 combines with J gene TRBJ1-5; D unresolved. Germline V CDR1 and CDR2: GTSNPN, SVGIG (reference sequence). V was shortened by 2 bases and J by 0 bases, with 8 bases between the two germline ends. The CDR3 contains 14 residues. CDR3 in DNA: TGTGCCTGGAGTACCGTGGATAGCAATCAGCCCCAGCATTTT. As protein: CAWSTVDSNQPQHF.

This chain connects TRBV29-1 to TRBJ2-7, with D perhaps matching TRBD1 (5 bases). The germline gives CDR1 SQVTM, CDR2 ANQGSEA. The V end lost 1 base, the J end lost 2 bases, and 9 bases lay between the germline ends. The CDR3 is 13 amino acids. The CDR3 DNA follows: TGCAGCGTTGAAGGGGGCCAGGCCTACGAGCAGTACTTC. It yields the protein CSVEGGQAYEQYF.

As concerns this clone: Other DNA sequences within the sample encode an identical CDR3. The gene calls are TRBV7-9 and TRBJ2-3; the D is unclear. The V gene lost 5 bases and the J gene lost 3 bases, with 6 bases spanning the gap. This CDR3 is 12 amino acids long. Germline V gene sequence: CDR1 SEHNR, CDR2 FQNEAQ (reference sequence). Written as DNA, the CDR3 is TGTGCCAGCAGCCCAAGTACAGATACGCAGTATTTT. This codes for CASSPSTDTQYF. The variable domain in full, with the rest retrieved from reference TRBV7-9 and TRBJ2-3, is DTGVSQNPRHKITKRGQNVTFRCDPISEHNRLYWYRQTLGQGPEFLTYFQNEAQLEKSRLLSDRFSAERPKGSFSTLEIQRTEQGDSAMYLCASSPSTDTQYFGPGTRLTVL.

CDR3 DNA sequence: TGTGCCAGCAGCTCTCTAGCGGGGGTTGAGACCCAGTACTTC. Residues: CASSSLAGVETQYF. This rearrangement joins TRBV7-2 to TRBJ2-5; 10 nucleotides agree with TRBD2. This CDR3 is 14 amino acids long. Germline V gives CDR1 SGHTA, CDR2 FQGNSA. After removal of 4 bases from V and 5 bases from J, the junction contained 4 bases not matched to a gene.

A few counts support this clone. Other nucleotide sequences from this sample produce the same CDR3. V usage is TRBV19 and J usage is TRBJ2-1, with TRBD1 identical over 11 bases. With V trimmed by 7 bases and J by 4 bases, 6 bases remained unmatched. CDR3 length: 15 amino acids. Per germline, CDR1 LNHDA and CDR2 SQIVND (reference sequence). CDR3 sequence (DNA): TGTGCCAGTACCCTGGGGACAGGGGGTTACAATGAGCAGTTCTTC. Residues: CASTLGTGGYNEQFF.

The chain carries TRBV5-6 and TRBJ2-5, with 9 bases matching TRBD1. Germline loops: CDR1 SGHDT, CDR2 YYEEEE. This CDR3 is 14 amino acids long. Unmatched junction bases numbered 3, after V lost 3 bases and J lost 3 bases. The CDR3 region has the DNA TGTGCCAGCAGCTATGGGGACAGGGAAGAGACCCAGTACTTC. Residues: CASSYGDREETQYF.

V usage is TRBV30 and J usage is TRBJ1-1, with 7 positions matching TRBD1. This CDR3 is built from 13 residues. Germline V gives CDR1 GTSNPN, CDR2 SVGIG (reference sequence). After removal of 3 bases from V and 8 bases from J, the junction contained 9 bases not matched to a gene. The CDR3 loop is CAWRKTGVVEAFF. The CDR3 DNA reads TGTGCCTGGAGAAAAACAGGGGTAGTAGAAGCTTTCTTT.

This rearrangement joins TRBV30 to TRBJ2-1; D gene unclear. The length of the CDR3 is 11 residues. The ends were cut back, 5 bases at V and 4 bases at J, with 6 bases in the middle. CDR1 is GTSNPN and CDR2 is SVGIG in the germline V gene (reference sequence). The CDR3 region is CAWQLYNEQFF. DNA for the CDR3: TGTGCCTGGCAGCTATACAATGAGCAGTTCTTC.

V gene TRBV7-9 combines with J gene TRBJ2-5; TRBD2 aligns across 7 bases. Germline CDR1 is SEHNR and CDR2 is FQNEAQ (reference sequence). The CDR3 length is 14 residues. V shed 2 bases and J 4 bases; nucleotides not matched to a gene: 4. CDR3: CASSLSGDRETQYF. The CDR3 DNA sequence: TGTGCCAGCAGCTTAAGCGGGGATCGAGAGACCCAGTACTTC.

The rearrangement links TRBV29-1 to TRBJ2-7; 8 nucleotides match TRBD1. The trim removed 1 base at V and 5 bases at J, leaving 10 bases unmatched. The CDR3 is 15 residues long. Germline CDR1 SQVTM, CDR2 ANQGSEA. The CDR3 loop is CSVEGVRGPKDEQYF. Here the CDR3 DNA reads TGCAGCGTTGAAGGAGTCAGGGGGCCGAAGGACGAGCAGTACTTC.

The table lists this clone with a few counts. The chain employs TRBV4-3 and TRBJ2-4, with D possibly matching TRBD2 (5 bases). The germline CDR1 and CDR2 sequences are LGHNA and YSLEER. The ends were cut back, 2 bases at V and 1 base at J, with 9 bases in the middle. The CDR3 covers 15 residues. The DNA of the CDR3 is TGCGCCAGCAGCCAAAGAGGGTTGGCCAAAAACATTCAGTACTTC. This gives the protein CASSQRGLAKNIQYF.

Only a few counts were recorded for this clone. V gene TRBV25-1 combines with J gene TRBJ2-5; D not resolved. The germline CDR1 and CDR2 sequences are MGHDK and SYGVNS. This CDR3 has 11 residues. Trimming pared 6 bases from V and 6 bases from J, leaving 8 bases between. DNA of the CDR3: TGTGCCAGCAGCCCCTACCAGACCCAGTACTTC. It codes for CASSPYQTQYF.

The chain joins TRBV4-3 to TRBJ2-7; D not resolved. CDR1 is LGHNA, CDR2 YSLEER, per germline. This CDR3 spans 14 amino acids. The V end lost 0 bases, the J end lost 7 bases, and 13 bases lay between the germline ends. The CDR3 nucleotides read TGCGCCAGCAGCCAAGATCTCGGGTCTCAAGAGCAGTACTTC. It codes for CASSQDLGSQEQYF.

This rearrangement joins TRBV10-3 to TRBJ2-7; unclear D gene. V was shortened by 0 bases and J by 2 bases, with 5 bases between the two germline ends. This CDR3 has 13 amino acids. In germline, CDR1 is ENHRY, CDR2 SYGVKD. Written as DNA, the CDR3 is TGTGCCATCAGTGAGTCCACAGCCTACGAGCAGTACTTC. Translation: CAISESTAYEQYF.

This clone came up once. CDR3 protein: CSVATSAGSYNEQFF. The CDR3 coding sequence is TGCAGCGTCGCAACTAGCGCGGGGTCCTACAATGAGCAGTTCTTC. The J gene is TRBJ2-1, the V gene TRBV29-1; 7 nucleotides agree with TRBD2. Trimming at V came to 6 bases and at J to 1 base, leaving 9 bases not matched to a gene. There are 15 residues in the CDR3. The germline CDR1 and CDR2 sequences are SQVTM and ANQGSEA.

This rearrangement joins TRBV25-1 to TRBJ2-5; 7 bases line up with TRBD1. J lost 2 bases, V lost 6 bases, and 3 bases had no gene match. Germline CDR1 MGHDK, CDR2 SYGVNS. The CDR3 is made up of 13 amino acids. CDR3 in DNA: TGTGCCAGCAGGGACAGGATACAAGAGACCCAGTACTTC. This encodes CASRDRIQETQYF.

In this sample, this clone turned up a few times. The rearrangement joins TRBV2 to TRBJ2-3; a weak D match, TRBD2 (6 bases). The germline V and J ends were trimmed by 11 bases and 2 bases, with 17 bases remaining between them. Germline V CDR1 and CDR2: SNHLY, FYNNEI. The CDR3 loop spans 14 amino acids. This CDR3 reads CAGRRGGATDTQYF. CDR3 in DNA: TGTGCCGGCCGCCGCGGCGGGGCCACAGATACGCAGTATTTT.

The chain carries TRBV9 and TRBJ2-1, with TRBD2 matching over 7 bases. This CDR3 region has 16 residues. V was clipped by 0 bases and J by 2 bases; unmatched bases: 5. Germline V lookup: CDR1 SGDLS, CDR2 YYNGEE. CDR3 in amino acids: CASSVDGGSPYNEQFF. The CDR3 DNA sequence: TGTGCCAGCAGCGTAGACGGCGGGAGCCCCTACAATGAGCAGTTCTTC.

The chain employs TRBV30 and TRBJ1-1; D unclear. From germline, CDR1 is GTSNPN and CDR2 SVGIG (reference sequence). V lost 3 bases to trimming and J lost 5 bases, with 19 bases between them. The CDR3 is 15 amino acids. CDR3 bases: TGTGCCTGGAGCCTACCGGGGTTACGGGGAACTGAAGCTTTCTTT. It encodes CAWSLPGLRGTEAFF.

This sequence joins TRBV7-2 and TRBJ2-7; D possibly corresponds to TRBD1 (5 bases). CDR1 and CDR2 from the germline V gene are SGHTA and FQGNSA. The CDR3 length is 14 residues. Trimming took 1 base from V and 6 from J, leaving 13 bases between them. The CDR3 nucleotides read TGTGCCAGCAGCTTAGACCCCCAGGGCTTCGAGCAGTACTTC. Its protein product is CASSLDPQGFEQYF.